The T cell receptor beta chain under discussion was sequenced for a study of cytomegalovirus exposure and HLA in healthy donors. Regarding the study as a whole: According to a subsequent analysis, TCR clusters from the first cohort were inclined to appear together in the roughly 130 validation repertoires. According to the study, 160 or so TCR beta chains were cytomegalovirus-associated.

TCRdb keeps only in-frame clones here, not all; method: immunoSEQ multiplex PCR. The table lists 150,000 to 200,000 clones, roughly nine tenths of them singletons. The CDR3 is 12 residues long. Germline values: CDR1 MDHEN, CDR2 SYDVKM. V gave up 6 bases and J gave up 4 bases, with 9 bases separating them. Remarks on this clone: Its antigen remains unknown.

The chain recombines TRBV28 with TRBJ1-1; D gene unclear. Sequencing was done on a sample of PBMCs. This sequence originates from a man between 18 and 29 years old in good health and CMV-seropositive. The CDR3: CASSSGSTEAFF. The CDR3 coding sequence is TGTGCCAGCAGCTCCGGGTCCACTGAAGCTTTCTTT.